The 15 T cell receptor beta chains in this list originate from one sample, sequenced in a study of T-cell reconstitution after alpha-beta-depleted transplantation in children. TCRbeta library preparation incorporated unique molecular identifiers. TCRdb reprocessed the PCR reads with MiXCR, giving one entry per CDR3 protein. This table has about 1,000,000 distinct CDR3 sequences, about 30% appearing once. Sequences were derived from PBMCs, mostly from graft donor cells, sampled 360 days after TCRalphabeta/CD19-depleted stem cell transplant. These receptors were taken from a boy younger than two who had a stem cell transplant for SCID, so the T cells may come from the graft donor.

The genes are TRBV12-3 or TRBV12-4 and TRBJ2-6; 9 bases map to TRBD2. With V trimmed by 2 bases and J by 0 bases, 5 bases remained unmatched. The CDR3 extends over 18 amino acids. The CDR3 nucleotides read TGTGCCAGCAGTTTATTAGCGGGGGCTACCTCTGGGGCCAACGTCCTGACTTTC. Its protein product is CASSLLAGATSGANVLTF.

V gene TRBV20-1 combines with J gene TRBJ2-5; 9 nucleotides agree with TRBD2. The CDR3 length is 15 residues. V lost 3 bases, J lost 5 bases, and 10 bases stayed unmatched. CDR1 and CDR2 (germline): DFQATT, SNEGSKA (reference sequence). The CDR3 nucleotides are TGCAGTGCTAGCTCGGGACTAGCAGTTACCGAGACCCAGTACTTC. This encodes CSASSGLAVTETQYF.

The rearrangement uses TRBV18 and TRBJ1-1; 7 positions agree with TRBD1. The germline gives CDR1 KGHSH, CDR2 LQKENI. V was clipped by 5 bases and J by 4 bases; unmatched bases: 16. This CDR3 comprises 17 residues. DNA of the CDR3: TGTGCCAGCTCAGTCAGGGACAGAGCTCCCTTAATCACTGAAGCTTTCTTT. It yields the protein CASSVRDRAPLITEAFF.

The chain is built from TRBV11-2 and TRBJ1-6, with a weak D call TRBD1 (6 bases). CDR1 and CDR2 (germline): SGHAT, FQNNGV. The length of the CDR3 is 15 residues. V was shortened by 5 bases and J by 2 bases, with 10 bases between the two germline ends. The CDR3 DNA is TGTGCCAGCAGCGTAGGGGGGCCCTATAATTCACCCCTCCACTTT. This encodes CASSVGGPYNSPLHF.

This clonotype was detected ten times or more. The genes are TRBV10-3 and TRBJ2-7, with 7 bases aligning to TRBD1. Per the germline V gene, CDR1 is ENHRY and CDR2 is SYGVKD. There are 12 residues in the CDR3. V shed 6 bases, J shed 6 bases, and the junction held 5 bases outside the gene matches. The CDR3 here is CAIRDGTVEQYF. DNA of the CDR3: TGTGCCATCAGGGATGGGACAGTCGAGCAGTACTTC.

The chain is built from TRBV5-6 and TRBJ2-1; D might be TRBD1 or TRBD2, each matching 5 bases. Germline loops: CDR1 SGHDT, CDR2 YYEEEE. This CDR3 spans 17 amino acids. The V gene lost 1 base and the J gene lost 7 bases, with 21 bases spanning the gap. The CDR3 here is CASSLKPGLGVKNEQFF. The DNA for the CDR3 is TGTGCCAGCAGCTTGAAACCCGGACTGGGGGTTAAAAATGAGCAGTTCTTC.

This clonotype occurred a few times. The chain joins TRBV15 to TRBJ2-2, with D unclear. CDR1 and CDR2 (germline): LNHNV, YYDKDF (reference sequence). The ends were cut back, 0 bases at V and 0 bases at J, with 11 bases in the middle. CDR3 length: 17 residues. The CDR3 region is CATSRDGPSSNTGELFF. In nucleotides, the CDR3 is TGTGCCACCAGCAGAGATGGCCCCTCATCGAACACCGGGGAGCTGTTTTTT.

The gene calls are TRBV4-3 and TRBJ1-1; D perhaps matches TRBD1 (6 bases). Deletions cut 1 base from V and 3 bases from J, with 12 bases between. The CDR3 has 15 amino acids. Germline V gene data show CDR1 as LGHNA and CDR2 as YSLEER. The CDR3 here is CASSQGYREDTEAFF. As DNA, the CDR3 is TGCGCCAGCAGCCAAGGGTACAGGGAGGACACTGAAGCTTTCTTT.

V is TRBV5-1 and J is TRBJ2-5; the D gene could be TRBD1 or TRBD2 (5 bases each). Germline V gives CDR1 SGHRS, CDR2 YFSETQ. The CDR3 is 15 residues long. V shed 2 bases and J shed 0 bases, with 11 bases lying between them. For the CDR3, the DNA is TGCGCCAGCAGCTTCGTTGGGACGGACCAAGAGACCCAGTACTTC. Its protein is CASSFVGTDQETQYF. Together with reference TRBV5-1 and TRBJ2-5, the CDR3 gives the full variable domain: KAGVTQTPRYLIKTRGQQVTLSCSPISGHRSVSWYQQTPGQGLQFLFEYFSETQRNKGNFPGRFSGRQFSNSRSEMNVSTLELGDSALYLCASSFVGTDQETQYFGPGTRLLVL.

The V call is TRBV4-2, the J call TRBJ2-2, with 7 nucleotides matching TRBD2. V trimming: 4 bases; J trimming: 3 bases; junction bases outside the gene matches: 11. Germline CDR1 LGHNA, CDR2 YNFKEQ. There are 17 residues in the CDR3. The CDR3, as DNA: TGTGCCAGCAGCCCCCGGGGAGGGAAGACGTACACCGGGGAGCTGTTTTTT. This sequence encodes CASSPRGGKTYTGELFF.

The chain combines TRBV10-3 with TRBJ1-1; D unresolved. V lost 3 bases, J lost 10 bases, and 12 bases lay in between. CDR1 is ENHRY and CDR2 is SYGVKD in the germline V gene. The CDR3 is 12 residues long. The DNA for the CDR3 is TGTGCCATCAGTGAAGCCGGCCTTCGAGCTTTCTTT. Protein sequence: CAISEAGLRAFF.

The table lists this clonotype with a few counts. The V call is TRBV6-1, the J call TRBJ1-5; TRBD1 matches 9 bases. Losses at the gene ends were 4 bases for V and 2 bases for J; bases not matched to a gene: 9. Germline values: CDR1 MNHNS, CDR2 SASEGT. The length of the CDR3 is 17 residues. CDR3 sequence reads: CASSVRQGERGNQPQHF. CDR3 in DNA: TGTGCCAGCAGTGTGCGACAGGGGGAAAGGGGCAATCAGCCCCAGCATTTT.

This rearrangement joins TRBV20-1 to TRBJ2-3; 9 nucleotides agree with TRBD2. The CDR3 is made up of 15 amino acids. Germline trimming cut 0 bases from V and 4 bases from J; bases unmatched to any gene: 5. Germline V CDR1 and CDR2: DFQATT, SNEGSKA (reference sequence). Here the CDR3 reads CSARDMGLAADTQYF. The CDR3 bases are TGCAGTGCTAGAGATATGGGACTAGCCGCAGATACGCAGTATTTT.

This clonotype was detected a few times. The V and J genes are TRBV20-1 and TRBJ2-3, with a tentative D call TRBD2 (5 bases). The length of the CDR3 is 14 residues. Germline values: CDR1 DFQATT, CDR2 SNEGSKA (reference sequence). Trimming shortened V by 6 bases and J by 2 bases, and 15 bases separated the two germline ends. The CDR3 DNA reads TGCAGTGCAAACAAGTGGACTGACACAGATACGCAGTATTTT. It specifies CSANKWTDTDTQYF.

The chain has TRBV4-1 and TRBJ2-3, with a possible D match to TRBD2 (6 bases). There are 18 residues in the CDR3. Germline V gene sequence: CDR1 MGHRA, CDR2 YSYEKL. V was shortened by 1 base and J by 0 bases, with 17 bases between the two germline ends. CDR3 region: CASSQVEGRSASTDTQYF. The CDR3 nucleotides are TGCGCCAGCAGCCAAGTGGAGGGGAGGAGCGCTAGCACAGATACGCAGTATTTT.